The clone carrying this TCR beta chain showed up just a few times. This entry belongs to a study of blood T cell repertoires in COVID-19. Whole-study context: The United States, Italy and Spain supplied acute and convalescent COVID-19 samples. From T cells, B-cell-depleted T cells, or PBMCs came the material, which was cDNA or gDNA.

Per the study methods: Amplifying reference gene primers gave estimates of nucleated cell counts. Clones were read by immunoSEQ multiplex PCR, and TCRdb kept only the in-frame ones, dropping some. V, J and clone size are those of that table, while D and trimming were read from the DNA. The table has 200,000 to 250,000 clones, 85% to 90% seen once; the top ten hold over 2%. The CDR3 sequence is 14 residues long. Per the germline V gene, CDR1 is SQVTM and CDR2 is ANQGSEA. V lost 7 bases and J lost 6; bases outside the gene matches: 10. The source material was peripheral blood. This clonotype was obtained from a woman in her forties or fifties with acute or convalescent COVID-19. The chain is built from TRBV29-1 and TRBJ1-2; 11 bases align to TRBD1. The CDR3 spells CSAGSGQGADGYTF. The DNA of the CDR3 is TGCAGCGCCGGGAGCGGACAGGGGGCCGATGGCTACACCTTC. Full variable domain (missing parts from reference TRBV29-1 and TRBJ1-2): SAVISQKPSRDICQRGTSLTIQCQVDSQVTMMFWYRQQPGQSLTLIATANQGSEATYESGFVIDKFPISRPNLTFSTLTVSNMSPEDSSIYLCSAGSGQGADGYTFGSGTRLTVV.